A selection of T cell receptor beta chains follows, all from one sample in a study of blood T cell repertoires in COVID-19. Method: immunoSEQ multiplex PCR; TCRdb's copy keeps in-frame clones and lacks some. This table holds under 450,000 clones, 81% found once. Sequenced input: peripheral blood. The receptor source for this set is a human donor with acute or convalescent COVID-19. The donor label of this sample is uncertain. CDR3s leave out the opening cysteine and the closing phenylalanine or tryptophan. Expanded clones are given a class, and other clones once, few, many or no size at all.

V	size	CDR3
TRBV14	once	ASSRSRDRGTEAF
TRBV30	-	AWATGLSDEKLF
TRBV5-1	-	ASSSTSNEQF
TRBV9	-	ASSVGGTGNYGYT
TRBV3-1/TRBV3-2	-	ASSPRGAEGGYT
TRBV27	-	ASSLRDRVSPLH
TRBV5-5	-	ASSFVGGNYGYT
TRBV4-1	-	ASSQPRTPHGYT
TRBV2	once	ASKGQGTNNEKLF
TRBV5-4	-	ASSFNRGTEAF
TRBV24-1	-	ATRSAGNTGELF
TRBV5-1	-	ASSLGRPGTGEQY
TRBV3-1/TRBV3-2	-	ASSHSDRAYGYT
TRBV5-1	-	ASSLADIYGYT
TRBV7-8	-	ASSLGTGVIREQY
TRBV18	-	ASSPPGLGGHYNEQF
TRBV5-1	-	ASSLEGGNQPQH
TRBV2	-	ASRVRGNGYEQY
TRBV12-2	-	ASRLLGPGAQH
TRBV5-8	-	ASSLGQGLSNQPQH
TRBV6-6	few	ASSPRDRGHGNTIY
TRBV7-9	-	ASRRQGAGNEQF
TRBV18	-	ASSPTGTTVNQPQH
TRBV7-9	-	ASSLGRQGGWQETQY
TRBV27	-	ASSSDPGLSNTGELF
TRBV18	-	ASSPKTGAYGYT
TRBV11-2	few	ASSPTLAGGPRNEQF
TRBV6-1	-	ASSAAGTGFGQPQH
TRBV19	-	ASADRGYEQY
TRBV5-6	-	ASSSFGSPTGPGYT
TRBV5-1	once	ASSSLGQGAYQETQY
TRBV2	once	ASSESRGSHEQY
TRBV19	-	ASSLNLGGAYEQY
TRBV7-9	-	ASSQGQGRSTEAF
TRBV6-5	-	ASKIGSGYNEQF
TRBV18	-	ASSPYRGDSNQPQH
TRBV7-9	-	ASSLPEQGLVYEQF
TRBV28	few	ASSLTWGVGT
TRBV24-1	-	ATSDPGTSGDPNTQY
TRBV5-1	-	ASSLGPGVNSPLH
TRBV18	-	ASSPSLEQPQH
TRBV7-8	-	ASSLGGNTIY
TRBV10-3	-	AIRQGAGNTEAF
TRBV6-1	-	ASSDGVVGVGETQY
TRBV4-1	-	ASSLLGTSAGNTIY
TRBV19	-	ASGGNGWSNQPQH
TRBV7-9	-	ASSLDQGAWTEAF
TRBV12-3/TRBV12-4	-	ASSNTGYYGYT
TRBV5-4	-	ASSLGAGIANTEAF
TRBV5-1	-	ASSFRGRTGHGYT
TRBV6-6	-	ASSYLSSGANVLT
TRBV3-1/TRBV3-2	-	ASSQTIGDRVIIMGYT
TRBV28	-	ASRRTGGTDTQY